The 30 T cell receptor beta chains presented below share a single source sample, sequenced in a study of vaccination effects on CD4 cells after COVID-19. The repertoire was sequenced with immunoSEQ multiplex PCR; TCRdb's copy has only in-frame clones and lacks some. This sample has roughly 46,000 clones, with 74% found just once. CD4+ T cells were isolated after 10 days of culture. This individual tested PCR-positive for SARS-CoV-2 infection between March and December 2020. Two-dose vaccination with either BNT162b2 or mRNA-1273 was given to the participants. Their antigens remain unidentified. The sample was CD4+ T cells from PBMCs cultured without peptide, taken after COVID-19 vaccination. The receptors were gathered from a human donor who had a prior SARS-CoV-2 infection.

This chain uses TRBV5-1 with TRBJ1-2; 7 nucleotides align to TRBD1. Germline CDR1 reads SGHRS; CDR2 reads YFSETQ. With V trimmed by 4 bases and J by 1 base, 7 bases remained unmatched. The CDR3 contains 15 residues. The CDR3 reads CASSPDRANNYGYTF. CDR3 DNA: TGCGCCAGCAGCCCCGACAGGGCAAATAACTATGGCTACACCTTC.

The chain uses TRBV10-3 and TRBJ1-1; possible D gene TRBD1, 6 bases. This CDR3 region has 14 residues. V was shortened by 6 bases and J by 2 bases, with 13 bases between the two germline ends. Germline CDR1 is ENHRY and CDR2 is SYGVKD. The CDR3 here is CAIREQGINTEAFF. As DNA, the CDR3 is TGTGCCATCAGGGAGCAGGGGATAAACACTGAAGCTTTCTTT.

This clone was detected a few times. V and J are TRBV3-1 (or the pseudogene TRBV3-2) and TRBJ1-6; D may be TRBD1 (5 bases). Germline lookup yields CDR1 LGHDT and CDR2 YNNKEL (reference sequence). The CDR3 consists of 19 residues. Trimming took 4 bases from V and 10 from J, leaving 29 bases between them. For the CDR3, the DNA is TGTGCCAGCAGCCGCATTGCTAGGTCACAGGAGGAGACCGGATCACCCCTCCACTTT. Translating gives CASSRIARSQEETGSPLHF.

The chain employs TRBV5-1 and TRBJ2-7; D not resolved. The V end was cut by 1 base, the J end by 5 bases, with 13 bases between. CDR3 length equals 14 residues. The germline gives CDR1 SGHRS, CDR2 YFSETQ. This chain's CDR3 is CASSLFGRENEQYF. The DNA of the CDR3 is TGCGCCAGCAGCTTGTTTGGCCGAGAAAACGAGCAGTACTTC.

This chain uses TRBV30 with TRBJ1-2, with 10 bases fitting TRBD1. CDR3 length: 13 amino acids. Germline CDR1 is GTSNPN and CDR2 is SVGIG (reference sequence). With V trimmed by 1 base and J by 13 bases, 9 bases remained unmatched. CDR3 in amino acids: CAWSGQGQGIFTF. For the CDR3, the DNA is TGTGCCTGGAGTGGCCAGGGACAGGGGATTTTCACCTTC.

The chain joins TRBV6-6 to TRBJ1-5, with 9 nucleotides matching TRBD1. Trimming removed 6 bases from V and 3 bases from J; junction bases left unmatched: 6. Per the germline V gene, CDR1 is MNHNY and CDR2 is SVGAGI (reference sequence). CDR3 length: 15 residues. CDR3 nucleotides: TGTGCCAGCAGGTCCGGACAGGGGATCAATCAGCCCCAGCATTTT. Translation gives CASRSGQGINQPQHF.

The rearrangement uses TRBV6-1 and TRBJ2-7; TRBD2 agrees at 7 bases. V trimming: 0 bases; J trimming: 3 bases; junction bases outside the gene matches: 5. The CDR3 spans 15 residues. The germline gives CDR1 MNHNS, CDR2 SASEGT. The CDR3 DNA follows: TGTGCCAGCAGTGAAGCAATTGGGGGGGTCTACGAGCAGTACTTC. Translation gives CASSEAIGGVYEQYF.

The chain recombines TRBV7-2 with TRBJ1-6; 8 bases align to TRBD1. Per the germline V gene, CDR1 is SGHTA and CDR2 is FQGNSA. Trimming at V came to 3 bases and at J to 8 bases, leaving 6 bases not matched to a gene. The CDR3 is 15 residues long. The CDR3: CASSFLAGGDSPLHF. CDR3 coding DNA: TGTGCCAGCAGCTTCCTTGCAGGGGGCGATTCACCCCTCCACTTT. Together with reference TRBV7-2 and TRBJ1-6, the CDR3 gives the full variable domain: GAGVSQSPSNKVTEKGKDVELRCDPISGHTALYWYRQSLGQGLEFLIYFQGNSAPDKSGLPSDRFSAERTGGSVSTLTIQRTQQEDSAVYLCASSFLAGGDSPLHFGNGTRLTVT.

For the CDR3, the DNA is TGTGCCATCAGTGGGGACAGGGACACCGGGGAGCTGTTTTTT. Protein product: CAISGDRDTGELFF. This sequence joins TRBV10-3 and TRBJ2-2; 9 bases map to TRBD1. This CDR3 spans 14 amino acids. Germline loops: CDR1 ENHRY, CDR2 SYGVKD. With V trimmed by 4 bases and J by 3 bases, 0 bases remained unmatched.

This chain links TRBV7-8 with TRBJ2-1, with D tentatively TRBD2 (5 bases). CDR1 is SGHVS, CDR2 FQNEAQ, per germline. The CDR3 has 15 amino acids. V was cut by 3 bases and J by 5 bases, with 14 bases left in between. The CDR3: CASSFYLARDNEQFF. The CDR3 coding sequence is TGTGCCAGCAGCTTCTACTTAGCGAGGGACAATGAGCAGTTCTTC. Full variable domain (remainder filled in from reference TRBV7-8 and TRBJ2-1): GAGVSQSPRYKVAKRGQDVALRCDPISGHVSLFWYQQALGQGPEFLTYFQNEAQLDKSGLPSDRFFAERPEGSVSTLKIQRTQQEDSAVYLCASSFYLARDNEQFFGPGTRLTVL.

The rearrangement links TRBV9 to TRBJ2-2, with 10 positions matching TRBD2. Unmatched junction bases numbered 0, after V lost 1 base and J lost 3 bases. This CDR3 is built from 15 residues. In germline, CDR1 is SGDLS, CDR2 YYNGEE. The DNA of the CDR3 is TGTGCCAGCAGCGTACTAGCGGGGGACACCGGGGAGCTGTTTTTT. Translating gives CASSVLAGDTGELFF.

V and J are TRBV3-1 (or the pseudogene TRBV3-2) and TRBJ2-1; 10 positions match TRBD2. CDR1 LGHDT and CDR2 YNNKEL come from the germline V gene (reference sequence). The V and J ends lost 6 bases and 2 bases, in that order; junction bases with no gene match: 4. The CDR3 extends over 15 amino acids. CDR3 sequence (DNA): TGTGCCAGCAGTAATACTAGCGGGACCTACAATGAGCAGTTCTTC. This gives the protein CASSNTSGTYNEQFF.

The genes are TRBV4-1 and TRBJ2-5; D perhaps matches TRBD1 (6 bases). The CDR3 is 13 amino acids. Germline CDR1 is MGHRA and CDR2 is YSYEKL. The V gene lost 3 bases and the J gene lost 5 bases, with 10 bases spanning the gap. Here the CDR3 DNA reads TGCGCCAGCAGCCACCCCCAGGGGGAGACCCAGTACTTC. Amino acids: CASSHPQGETQYF.

This clone occurred a few times. The V gene is TRBV6-2 or TRBV6-3, the J gene TRBJ2-5; D perhaps matches TRBD2 (6 bases). CDR3 size: 14 residues. The V gene's germline CDR1 is MNHEY and CDR2 SVGEGT. Trimming cost V 5 bases and J 4 bases, with 14 bases left between them. CDR3 protein: CASSALASRETQYF. In DNA, the CDR3 is TGTGCCAGCAGTGCCCTAGCGAGCAGAGAGACCCAGTACTTC.

The CDR3 DNA follows: TGTGCCAGCAGCCCGTTACAGGGATCTAGCACAGATACGCAGTATTTT. This encodes CASSPLQGSSTDTQYF. The rearrangement links TRBV7-6 to TRBJ2-3; D is possibly TRBD1 (6 bases). The CDR3 length is 16 residues. Trimming took off 5 bases at V and 0 bases at J, with 15 bases between the two ends. Germline V gene data show CDR1 as SGHVS and CDR2 as FNYEAQ.

The chain joins TRBV3-1 (or the pseudogene TRBV3-2) to TRBJ1-1, with 11 bases that match TRBD1. CDR1 LGHDT and CDR2 YNNKEL come from the germline V gene (reference sequence). V dropped 4 bases and J dropped 10; count of bases not matched to a gene: 8. CDR3 length equals 14 residues. CDR3 nucleotide sequence: TGTGCCAGCAGCCCCCGGACAGGGGGCTTTGGAGCTTTCTTT. Amino acids: CASSPRTGGFGAFF.

The CDR3 nucleotides read TGTGCCAGCAGTTTCGGAGATACGCAGTATTTT. This sequence encodes CASSFGDTQYF. The genes are TRBV12-3 or TRBV12-4 and TRBJ2-3; no firm D call. The CDR3 totals 11 residues. Between the trimmed V and J ends, which lost 3 bases and 5 bases, there was a span of 3 bases.

The chain links TRBV7-9 to TRBJ2-3; D is perhaps TRBD2 (6 bases). Trimming cost V 1 base and J 1 base, with 12 bases left between them. CDR1 is SEHNR and CDR2 is FQNEAQ in the germline V gene (reference sequence). CDR3 length: 16 amino acids. CDR3 sequence (DNA): TGTGCCAGCAGCTTAGGAGCTAGCGTAGGCACAGATACGCAGTATTTT. Protein product: CASSLGASVGTDTQYF.

This clone has just a few counts. The V gene is TRBV27, the J gene TRBJ2-1, with D possibly being TRBD1 (5 bases). This CDR3 region has 14 residues. V lost 5 bases, J lost 6 bases, and 14 bases lay in between. Germline loops: CDR1 MNHEY, CDR2 SMNVEV (reference sequence). The CDR3 loop is CASSPRVIGNEQFF. The CDR3 DNA sequence: TGTGCCAGCAGTCCCAGGGTAATAGGCAATGAGCAGTTCTTC.

The chain links TRBV5-1 to TRBJ1-2; TRBD1 matches at 7 bases. The CDR3 is made up of 14 amino acids. The germline gives CDR1 SGHRS, CDR2 YFSETQ. J lost 6 bases, V lost 4 bases, and 9 bases had no gene match. The CDR3 protein is CASSLATGSDGYTF. In DNA form, the CDR3 reads TGCGCCAGCAGCCTGGCGACAGGGTCGGATGGCTACACCTTC.

The gene calls are TRBV5-1 and TRBJ2-7; TRBD1 agrees at 9 bases. The germline V gene encodes CDR1 SGHRS and CDR2 YFSETQ. Germline trimming cut 2 bases from V and 5 bases from J; bases unmatched to any gene: 5. The CDR3 is made up of 14 amino acids. The CDR3 DNA reads TGCGCCAGCAGCTTAAACAGGGGGCTGAACGAGCAGTACTTC. It encodes CASSLNRGLNEQYF. Variable domain in full (rest from reference TRBV5-1 and TRBJ2-7): KAGVTQTPRYLIKTRGQQVTLSCSPISGHRSVSWYQQTPGQGLQFLFEYFSETQRNKGNFPGRFSGRQFSNSRSEMNVSTLELGDSALYLCASSLNRGLNEQYFGPGTRLTVT.

The chain has TRBV7-9 and TRBJ2-3; a weak D match, TRBD1 (5 bases). Looked up from germline, CDR1 is SEHNR and CDR2 is FQNEAQ (reference sequence). V was cut by 1 base and J by 2 bases, with 22 bases left in between. The CDR3 consists of 19 residues. CDR3 nucleotides: TGTGCCAGCAGCTTAGATACTCGTAGGGGCCGTCCGAACACAGATACGCAGTATTTT. This translates into CASSLDTRRGRPNTDTQYF.

The rearrangement links TRBV18 to TRBJ1-1; the D is unclear. CDR1 and CDR2 (germline): KGHSH, LQKENI. The CDR3 covers 15 residues. V dropped 3 bases and J dropped 6 bases, with 17 bases sitting between them. Written as DNA, the CDR3 is TGTGCCAGCTCACCGGGCTCGGTAAGGTTGGCTGAAGCTTTCTTT. Translated, it gives CASSPGSVRLAEAFF.

This chain connects TRBV4-3 to TRBJ1-4, with D hard to call. Per the germline V gene, CDR1 is LGHNA and CDR2 is YSLEER. The CDR3 loop spans 15 amino acids. V gave up 4 bases and J gave up 0 bases, with 9 bases separating them. The chain's CDR3 is CASSRKTATNEKLFF. CDR3 nucleotide sequence: TGCGCCAGCAGCCGAAAGACGGCAACTAATGAAAAACTGTTTTTT.

The chain uses TRBV7-9 and TRBJ2-5, with D possibly being TRBD2 (6 bases). Germline CDR1 SEHNR, CDR2 FQNEAQ (reference sequence). This CDR3 spans 14 amino acids. V was pared by 7 bases and J by 1 base, with 13 bases between. The CDR3: CASTMGGIQETQYF. The CDR3, as DNA: TGTGCCAGCACGATGGGGGGTATCCAAGAGACCCAGTACTTC.

This clone has only one observation. The chain carries TRBV7-9 and TRBJ1-2, with 9 positions matching TRBD1. With V trimmed by 5 bases and J by 5 bases, 12 bases remained unmatched. The germline CDR1 and CDR2 sequences are SEHNR and FQNEAQ (reference sequence). The CDR3 extends over 16 amino acids. The CDR3: CASSLGWDRETYGYTF. The DNA for the CDR3 is TGTGCCAGCAGCCTCGGATGGGACAGGGAAACATATGGCTACACCTTC. Variable domain in full (rest from reference TRBV7-9 and TRBJ1-2): DTGVSQNPRHKITKRGQNVTFRCDPISEHNRLYWYRQTLGQGPEFLTYFQNEAQLEKSRLLSDRFSAERPKGSFSTLEIQRTEQGDSAMYLCASSLGWDRETYGYTFGSGTRLTVV.

This clone turned up a few times. This chain links TRBV5-8 with TRBJ2-6; D may correspond to TRBD1 or TRBD2 (6 bases each). The CDR3 runs to 17 residues. CDR1 is SGHTS and CDR2 is YDEGEE in the germline V gene. Between the trimmed V and J ends, which lost 4 bases and 4 bases, there was a span of 18 bases. CDR3 bases: TGTGCCAGCAGCACCAGACCGGGGGCAGGGGGGGCCAACGTCCTGACTTTC. Translation: CASSTRPGAGGANVLTF.

The V call is TRBV18, the J call TRBJ2-3; no reliable D call. The CDR3 has 13 amino acids. The germline CDR1 and CDR2 sequences are KGHSH and LQKENI. The ends were cut back, 1 base at V and 2 bases at J, with 4 bases in the middle. This CDR3 is CASSPHVTDTQYF. CDR3 sequence (DNA): TGTGCCAGCTCACCACATGTCACAGATACGCAGTATTTT.

This clone was detected once. This chain connects TRBV6-5 to TRBJ1-2; D is ambiguous. V dropped 4 bases and J dropped 6 bases, with 12 bases sitting between them. The CDR3 has 13 amino acids. Germline V gene sequence: CDR1 MNHEY, CDR2 SVGAGI. As DNA, the CDR3 is TGTGCCAGCAGTTTCCTCCGGGGAGATGGCTACACCTTC. Protein: CASSFLRGDGYTF.

The rearrangement uses TRBV10-1 and TRBJ1-3; 8 bases fit TRBD1. J gave up 1 base and V 1 base, and 6 bases lay outside the gene matches. Germline values: CDR1 WNHNN, CDR2 SYGVQD (reference sequence). CDR3 length equals 17 residues. CDR3 in amino acids: CASSEYRGRASGNTIYF. CDR3 nucleotide sequence: TGCGCCAGCAGTGAGTACAGGGGGAGAGCTTCTGGAAACACCATATATTTT.